This is a list of T cell receptor beta chains from one sample in a study of CD8 T cells in Susac syndrome. TCRdb re-derived calls from the immunoSEQ multiplex PCR reads in MiXCR, one entry per CDR3 protein. The table records 150,000 to 200,000 distinct CDR3 sequences, 94% of them present only once. Sequenced material: CD4+ T cells from PBMCs. The receptor source for this set is a human donor with Susac syndrome. Each CDR3 is given with its conserved first and last residue. The D gene is left open where the match is weak. Where a row states a size, it is once, few, many or the class of an expanded clone; other rows omit it.

clone_size,d_call,j_call,v_call,cdr3_aa,cdr3_nt
-,TRBD2,TRBJ2-3,TRBV10-3,CAISERTSPTDTQYF,TGTGCCATCAGTGAAAGGACTAGCCCCACCGATACGCAGTATTTT
-,-,TRBJ1-2,TRBV7-9,CASLTRVGYTF,TGTGCCAGCCTAACACGGGTTGGCTACACCTTC
once,-,TRBJ2-2,TRBV7-2,CASSLSSGGTGELFF,TGTGCCAGCAGCTTATCGTCCGGGGGCACCGGGGAGCTGTTTTTT
-,TRBD2,TRBJ2-3,TRBV6-5,CASRETSGADTQYF,TGTGCCAGCAGAGAGACTAGCGGTGCAGATACGCAGTATTTT
-,-,TRBJ2-3,TRBV3-1,CASSPLERPQYF,TGTGCCAGCAGCCCGCTCGAGCGCCCGCAGTATTTT
-,TRBD1,TRBJ1-2,TRBV20-1,CSATGGIADYGYTF,TGCAGTGCTACAGGGGGGATAGCGGACTATGGCTACACCTTC
-,-,TRBJ2-1,TRBV5-6,CASSLVSHNEQFF,TGTGCCAGCAGCTTGGTCAGCCACAATGAGCAGTTCTTC
-,TRBD1,TRBJ1-5,TRBV12-3/TRBV12-4,CASSLRGQRQPQHF,TGTGCCAGCAGTTTGAGGGGGCAGAGGCAGCCCCAGCATTTT
-,TRBD1,TRBJ2-1,TRBV2,CASSPVGTGEFF,TGTGCCAGCAGTCCCGTTGGGACAGGGGAGTTCTTC
-,TRBD1,TRBJ1-1,TRBV9,CASSGYSGGGGNTEAFF,TGTGCCAGCAGCGGATACTCAGGGGGCGGAGGGAACACTGAAGCTTTCTTT
-,-,TRBJ1-3,TRBV13,CASSHDRGNTIYF,TGTGCCAGCAGCCATGACAGGGGAAACACCATATATTTT
-,TRBD1,TRBJ1-3,TRBV19,CASSSISPGQGGARNTIYF,TGTGCCAGTAGTTCAATTTCGCCCGGACAGGGAGGCGCGAGAAACACCATATATTTT
-,-,TRBJ1-2,TRBV18,CASSPTDGYGYTF,TGTGCCAGCTCACCAACGGACGGCTATGGCTACACCTTC
once,-,TRBJ2-1,TRBV19,CASTSRGTVQFF,TGTGCCAGTACCTCACGGGGGACAGTCCAGTTCTTC
-,-,TRBJ1-5,TRBV27,CASSLKRWGSNQPQHF,TGTGCCAGCAGTTTGAAACGATGGGGGAGCAATCAGCCCCAGCATTTT
-,TRBD2,TRBJ2-2,TRBV20-1,CSAATSGGAYTGELFF,TGCAGTGCTGCGACTAGCGGGGGGGCTTACACCGGGGAGCTGTTTTTT
-,-,TRBJ2-4,TRBV7-9,CASSLAAGAKNIQYF,TGTGCCAGCAGCTTAGCGGCAGGGGCCAAAAACATTCAGTACTTC
-,-,TRBJ1-3,TRBV20-1,CSAFSRVGSGNTIYF,TGCAGTGCTTTTTCCAGGGTTGGGTCTGGAAACACCATATATTTT
-,TRBD2,TRBJ2-7,TRBV4-2,CASSQGGGGGYEQYF,TGTGCCAGCAGCCAAGGAGGCGGGGGGGGGTACGAGCAGTACTTC
-,-,TRBJ2-1,TRBV24-1,CATSDPVAGAAEQFF,TGTGCCACCAGTGACCCCGTTGCCGGGGCGGCTGAGCAGTTCTTC
-,TRBD1,TRBJ2-3,TRBV6-6,CASSYTAGTGDTQYF,TGTGCCAGCAGTTACACGGCCGGGACAGGGGATACGCAGTATTTT
-,-,TRBJ2-7,TRBV3-1,CASSQTTGNHEQYF,TGTGCCAGCAGCCAAACTACAGGGAACCACGAGCAGTACTTC
-,-,TRBJ2-6,TRBV29-1,CSATGSGANVLTF,TGCAGCGCTACAGGTTCTGGGGCCAACGTCCTGACTTTC
-,TRBD2,TRBJ2-3,TRBV10-3,CAISEASGGLTDTQYF,TGTGCCATCAGTGAGGCTAGCGGGGGGCTCACAGATACGCAGTATTTT
-,-,TRBJ2-1,TRBV5-6,CASSFSRVGEQFF,TGTGCCAGCAGCTTTTCCCGGGTGGGAGAGCAGTTCTTC
-,-,TRBJ2-3,TRBV5-4,CASSFTGSTDTQYF,TGTGCCAGCAGCTTTACGGGGAGCACAGATACGCAGTATTTT
once,-,TRBJ2-3,TRBV18,CASSSDKRARDTQYF,TGTGCCAGCTCATCGGACAAGCGGGCCCGGGATACGCAGTATTTT
-,-,TRBJ2-2,TRBV6-2/TRBV6-3,CASSYQGVGELFF,TGTGCCAGCAGTTACCAAGGGGTCGGGGAGCTGTTTTTT
-,TRBD1,TRBJ1-3,TRBV12-3/TRBV12-4,CASSETGDNTIYF,TGTGCCAGCAGCGAGACAGGGGATAACACCATATATTTT
-,-,TRBJ2-2,TRBV5-4,CASSRNRGGNTGELFF,TGTGCCAGCAGCCGGAATAGGGGGGGAAACACCGGGGAGCTGTTTTTT
-,-,TRBJ1-2,TRBV9,CASSPAGGRGSSYTF,TGTGCCAGCAGCCCAGCTGGGGGGCGCGGATCCAGCTACACCTTC
-,-,TRBJ2-7,TRBV20-1,CSAMSSYEQYF,TGCAGTGCTATGAGCAGCTACGAGCAGTACTTC
-,TRBD2,TRBJ2-3,TRBV20-1,CSARDAGGLAGSTDTQYF,TGCAGTGCTAGAGATGCCGGCGGACTAGCGGGTAGCACAGATACGCAGTATTTT
-,TRBD1,TRBJ1-1,TRBV18,CASSEGQRGTEAFF,TGTGCCAGCTCCGAGGGACAGAGGGGGACTGAAGCTTTCTTT
once,TRBD2,TRBJ2-3,TRBV4-2,CASSSLAGGTDTQYF,TGTGCCAGCAGCTCCCTAGCGGGGGGGACAGATACGCAGTATTTT
-,-,TRBJ1-2,TRBV5-4,CASRRGPGYGYTF,TGTGCCAGCAGAAGAGGACCCGGCTATGGCTACACCTTC